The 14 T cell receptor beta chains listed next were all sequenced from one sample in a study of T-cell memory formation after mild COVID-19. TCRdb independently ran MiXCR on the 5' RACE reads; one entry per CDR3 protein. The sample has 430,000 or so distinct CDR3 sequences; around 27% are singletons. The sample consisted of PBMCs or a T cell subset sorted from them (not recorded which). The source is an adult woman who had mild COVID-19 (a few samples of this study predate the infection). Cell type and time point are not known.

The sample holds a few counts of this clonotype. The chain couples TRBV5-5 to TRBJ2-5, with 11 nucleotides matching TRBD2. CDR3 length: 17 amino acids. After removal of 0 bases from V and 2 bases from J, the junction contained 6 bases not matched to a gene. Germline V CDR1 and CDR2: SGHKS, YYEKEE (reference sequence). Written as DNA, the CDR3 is TGTGCCAGCAGCTTGGAAGTGGCTAGCGGGGGGCAAGAGACCCAGTACTTC. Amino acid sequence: CASSLEVASGGQETQYF.

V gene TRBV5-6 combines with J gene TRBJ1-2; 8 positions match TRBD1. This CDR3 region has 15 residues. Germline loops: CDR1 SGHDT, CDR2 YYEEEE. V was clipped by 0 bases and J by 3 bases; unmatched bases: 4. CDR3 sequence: CASSLGQGYYYGYTF. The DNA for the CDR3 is TGTGCCAGCAGCTTGGGACAGGGGTACTACTATGGCTACACCTTC.

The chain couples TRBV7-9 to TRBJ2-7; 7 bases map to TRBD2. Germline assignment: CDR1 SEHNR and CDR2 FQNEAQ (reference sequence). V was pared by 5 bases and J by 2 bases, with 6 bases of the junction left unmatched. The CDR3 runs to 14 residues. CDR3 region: CASSQSGTTYEQYF. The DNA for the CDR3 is TGTGCCAGCAGCCAGAGCGGGACTACCTACGAGCAGTACTTC.

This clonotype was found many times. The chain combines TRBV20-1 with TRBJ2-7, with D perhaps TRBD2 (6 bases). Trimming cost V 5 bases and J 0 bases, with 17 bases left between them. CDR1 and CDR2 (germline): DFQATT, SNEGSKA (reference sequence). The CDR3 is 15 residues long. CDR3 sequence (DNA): TGCAGTGCTCCCCCGGCGGGATCATACTCCTACGAGCAGTACTTC. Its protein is CSAPPAGSYSYEQYF.

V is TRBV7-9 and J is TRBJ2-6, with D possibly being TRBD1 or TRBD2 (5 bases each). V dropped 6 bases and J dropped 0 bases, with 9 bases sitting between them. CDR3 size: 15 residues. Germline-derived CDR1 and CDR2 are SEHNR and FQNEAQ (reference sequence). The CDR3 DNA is TGTGCCAGCAGGGGGGAAGCCTCTGGGGCCAACGTCCTGACTTTC. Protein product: CASRGEASGANVLTF.

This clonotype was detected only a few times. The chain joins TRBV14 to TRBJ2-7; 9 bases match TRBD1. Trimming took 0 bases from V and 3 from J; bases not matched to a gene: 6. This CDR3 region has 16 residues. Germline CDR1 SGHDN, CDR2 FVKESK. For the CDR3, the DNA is TGTGCCAGCAGCCAAGATCTTGGGACAGGGATCTACGAGCAGTACTTC. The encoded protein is CASSQDLGTGIYEQYF.

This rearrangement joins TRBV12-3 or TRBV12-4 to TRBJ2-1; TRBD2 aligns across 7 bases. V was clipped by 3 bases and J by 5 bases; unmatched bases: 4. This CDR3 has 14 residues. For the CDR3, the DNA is TGTGCCAGCAGTTTCGCGGGAGCAAACAATGAGCAGTTCTTC. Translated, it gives CASSFAGANNEQFF.

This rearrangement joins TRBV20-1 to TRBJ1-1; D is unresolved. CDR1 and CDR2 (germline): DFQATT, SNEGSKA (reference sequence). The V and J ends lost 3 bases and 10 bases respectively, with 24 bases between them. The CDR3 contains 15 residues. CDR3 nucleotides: TGCAGTGCTAGTTCCCAATCGGACCCCCTCGGAAGAGCTTTCTTT. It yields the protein CSASSQSDPLGRAFF.

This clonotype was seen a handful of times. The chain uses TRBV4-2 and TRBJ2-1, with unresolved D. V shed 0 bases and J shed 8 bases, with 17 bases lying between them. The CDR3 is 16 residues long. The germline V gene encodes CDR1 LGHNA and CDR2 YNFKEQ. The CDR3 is CASSQDLRKEKHEQFF. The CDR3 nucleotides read TGTGCCAGCAGCCAAGATTTGCGGAAAGAAAAGCATGAGCAGTTCTTC.

The CDR3 bases are TGTGCCAGCGCCGAACGCACAGATACGCAGTATTTT. It is translated as CASAERTDTQYF. V gene TRBV7-2 combines with J gene TRBJ2-3; D unresolved. There are 12 residues in the CDR3. Germline V gives CDR1 SGHTA, CDR2 FQGNSA. V was shortened by 8 bases and J by 1 base, with 7 bases between the two germline ends.

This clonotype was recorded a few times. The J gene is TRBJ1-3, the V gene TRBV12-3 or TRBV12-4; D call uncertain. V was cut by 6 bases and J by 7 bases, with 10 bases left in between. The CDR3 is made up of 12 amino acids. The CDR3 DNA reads TGTGCCAGCAGCCCAGCGGGGAACACCATATATTTT. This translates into CASSPAGNTIYF.

CDR3 in DNA: TGTGCCAGCAGTTTGGCTACTAGCGGGGTCGGCAATGAGCAGTTCTTC. Residues: CASSLATSGVGNEQFF. This sequence joins TRBV12-3 or TRBV12-4 and TRBJ2-1; 10 nucleotides align to TRBD2. This CDR3 comprises 16 residues. The junction had 8 bases not matched to a gene; V was cut back by 3 bases and J by 6 bases.

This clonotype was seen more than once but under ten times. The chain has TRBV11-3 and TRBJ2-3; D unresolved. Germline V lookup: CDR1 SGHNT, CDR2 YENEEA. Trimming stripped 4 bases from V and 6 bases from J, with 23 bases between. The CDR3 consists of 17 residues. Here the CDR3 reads CASSSSLALTVPDTQYF. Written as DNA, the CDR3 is TGTGCCAGCAGCTCCTCCCTCGCCTTGACTGTCCCGGATACGCAGTATTTT.

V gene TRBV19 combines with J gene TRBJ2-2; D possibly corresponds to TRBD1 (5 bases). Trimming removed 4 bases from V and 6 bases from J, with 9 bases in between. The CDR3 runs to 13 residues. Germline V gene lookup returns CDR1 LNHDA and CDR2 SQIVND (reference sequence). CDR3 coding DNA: TGTGCCAGTAGTAGATTGACAGCCGGGGAGCTGTTTTTT. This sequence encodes CASSRLTAGELFF.